This entry lists 15 T cell receptor beta chains sequenced from one sample in a study of T cell repertoires in cytomegalovirus infection. Their antigens are not known. TCRdb passed the reads through MiXCR, listing each CDR3 protein once. The table lists a few hundred thousand distinct CDR3 sequences, 22% of them singletons. The starting material was cultured PBMCs, obtained from culture after CMV antigen stimulation. The receptor set was obtained from a human donor in good health (CMV status not recorded). Some clones in this sample may be carry-over from other donors' samples.

This clonotype has a handful of counts. V is TRBV27 and J is TRBJ2-3; 7 nucleotides line up with TRBD2. Germline V gene lookup returns CDR1 MNHEY and CDR2 SMNVEV (reference sequence). This CDR3 has 16 residues. Trimming removed 2 bases from V and 3 bases from J; junction bases left unmatched: 8. CDR3 bases: TGTGCCAGCAGTTTAGGGCGGGAGTTACGGACAGATACGCAGTATTTT. Translation gives CASSLGRELRTDTQYF.

The chain employs TRBV4-2 and TRBJ2-7; 10 bases align to TRBD1. Germline loops: CDR1 LGHNA, CDR2 YNFKEQ. The CDR3 is made up of 16 amino acids. V lost 3 bases, J lost 5 bases, and 10 bases stayed unmatched. Here the CDR3 DNA reads TGTGCCAGCAGCCAGGAATTTCGGGACAGGGGTCACGAGCAGTACTTC. This sequence encodes CASSQEFRDRGHEQYF.

This clonotype was found a few times. The rearrangement joins TRBV6-1 to TRBJ2-7, with TRBD2 matching over 10 bases. CDR1 is MNHNS, CDR2 SASEGT, per germline. The CDR3 sequence is 17 residues long. The junction had 13 bases not matched to a gene; V was cut back by 6 bases and J by 2 bases. CDR3 bases: TGTGCCAGCAGCCCCAGTCTATTAAGCGGGAGGGCCTACGAGCAGTACGTC. Protein sequence: CASSPSLLSGRAYEQYV.

This clonotype turned up a few times. The V and J genes are TRBV6-5 and TRBJ2-1; D is possibly TRBD2 (6 bases). The V gene lost 8 bases and the J gene lost 5 bases, with 19 bases spanning the gap. The CDR3 has 15 amino acids. Per germline, CDR1 MNHEY and CDR2 SVGAGI. This chain's CDR3 is CASEREFEFNNEQFF. The CDR3 DNA sequence: TGTGCCAGCGAACGGGAGTTTGAGTTTAACAATGAGCAGTTCTTC.

This clonotype was observed a few times. The rearrangement uses TRBV19 and TRBJ2-2; TRBD1 matches 10 bases. The germline gives CDR1 LNHDA, CDR2 SQIVND (reference sequence). The length of the CDR3 is 18 residues. The J segment lost 6 bases and the V segment lost 4 bases, leaving 14 bases of the junction unmatched. The DNA of the CDR3 is TGTGCCAGTAGTACTCATGACAGGGGGCGAAGTGGTGCCGGGGAGCTGTTTTTT. Protein product: CASSTHDRGRSGAGELFF.

This clonotype was seen only a few times. The chain recombines TRBV19 with TRBJ2-2; D is ambiguous. Looked up from germline, CDR1 is LNHDA and CDR2 is SQIVND (reference sequence). The ends were cut back, 0 bases at V and 6 bases at J, with 2 bases in the middle. CDR3 length: 12 residues. The CDR3 is CASSIDAGELFF. In nucleotides, the CDR3 is TGTGCCAGTAGTATAGATGCCGGGGAGCTGTTTTTT. Looking up the rest from reference TRBV19 and TRBJ2-2 gives the full variable domain: DGGITQSPKYLFRKEGQNVTLSCEQNLNHDAMYWYRQDPGQGLRLIYYSQIVNDFQKGDIAEGYSVSREKKESFPLTVTSAQKNPTAFYLCASSIDAGELFFGEGSRLTVL.

This clonotype was counted between two and nine times. This chain connects TRBV20-1 to TRBJ2-2, with a weak D call TRBD2 (6 bases). The CDR3 totals 14 residues. Trimming stripped 1 base from V and 6 bases from J, with 12 bases between. CDR1 and CDR2 (germline): DFQATT, SNEGSKA (reference sequence). The CDR3 region has the DNA TGCAGTGCTAGAGCCGGGAGTAATGCCGGGGAGCTGTTTTTT. Translated, it gives CSARAGSNAGELFF.

This clonotype was counted between two and nine times. The J gene is TRBJ1-5, the V gene TRBV28, with 7 bases aligning to TRBD1. Trimming at V came to 4 bases and at J to 4 bases, leaving 1 base not matched to a gene. CDR1 and CDR2 (germline): MDHEN, SYDVKM. The CDR3 sequence is 13 residues long. The DNA of the CDR3 is TGTGCCAGCAGTTGGGACAGTAATCAGCCCCAGCATTTT. Translation gives CASSWDSNQPQHF.

This clonotype was detected a few times. V and J are TRBV25-1 and TRBJ2-7, with 16 bases fitting TRBD2. Germline CDR1 reads MGHDK; CDR2 reads SYGVNS. Trimming took 8 bases from V and 7 from J; bases not matched to a gene: 8. CDR3 length: 15 amino acids. The CDR3 sequence is CASPGTSGRAGEQYV. The CDR3 coding sequence is TGTGCCAGCCCGGGGACTAGCGGGAGGGCCGGGGAGCAGTACGTC.

This clonotype was counted ten times or more. This chain connects TRBV7-2 to TRBJ2-7; D not certain. The V end lost 0 bases, the J end lost 3 bases, and 6 bases lay between the germline ends. The CDR3 sequence is 13 residues long. CDR1 is SGHTA, CDR2 FQGNSA, per germline. CDR3 residues: CASSLARDYEQYF. The CDR3 DNA is TGTGCCAGCAGCTTAGCGCGAGACTACGAGCAGTACTTC.

The table lists this clonotype with a few counts. V is TRBV11-2 and J is TRBJ2-1; 7 bases are shared with TRBD2. CDR1 SGHAT and CDR2 FQNNGV come from the germline V gene. The junction had 18 bases not matched to a gene; V was cut back by 4 bases and J by 9 bases. The CDR3 is 17 amino acids. The CDR3, as DNA: TGTGCCAGCAGCTATAGCCTGGCGAGCGGGATTATCGTTGAGCAGTTCTTC. Translated: CASSYSLASGIIVEQFF.

The J gene is TRBJ2-1, the V gene TRBV28; D remains unclear. The CDR3 length is 15 residues. Germline values: CDR1 MDHEN, CDR2 SYDVKM. V lost 2 bases to trimming and J lost 2 bases, with 10 bases between them. Here the CDR3 DNA reads TGTGCCAGCAGTTTAAACTGGAGCCCCTACAATGAGCAGTTCTTC. It codes for CASSLNWSPYNEQFF.

Many counts were recorded for this clonotype. CDR3 region: CASIPSTGNYGYTF. DNA of the CDR3: TGTGCCAGCATCCCCTCCACAGGGAACTATGGCTACACCTTC. V usage is TRBV7-2 and J usage is TRBJ1-2; D possibly corresponds to TRBD1 (6 bases). Per germline, CDR1 SGHTA and CDR2 FQGNSA. Trimming left V 7 bases short and J 2 bases short, with 14 bases between. The length of the CDR3 is 14 residues.

V and J are TRBV20-1 and TRBJ2-6; 7 bases match TRBD1. Germline V gene sequence: CDR1 DFQATT, CDR2 SNEGSKA (reference sequence). J lost 2 bases, V lost 0 bases, and 4 bases had no gene match. The CDR3 covers 16 residues. The CDR3 is CSARDYGTAGANVLTF. CDR3 nucleotides: TGCAGTGCTAGAGATTACGGGACAGCTGGGGCCAACGTCCTGACTTTC.

There are a few counts of this clonotype. This sequence joins TRBV6-5 and TRBJ1-1; 9 bases align to TRBD1. J gave up 5 bases and V 0 bases, and 4 bases lay outside the gene matches. The CDR3 extends over 15 amino acids. Germline V gives CDR1 MNHEY, CDR2 SVGAGI. CDR3 nucleotide sequence: TGTGCCAGCAGTTACTCGAGGACAGGGGATACTGAAGCTTTCTTT. This gives the protein CASSYSRTGDTEAFF.